This passage covers 32 T cell receptor beta chains from one sample sequenced in a study of beta chain features in type 1 diabetes. Investigators reverse transcribed all isolated RNA, so they sequenced expressed TCRB transcripts. The assay was immunoSEQ multiplex PCR, and TCRdb's table has in-frame clones only and misses some. The table records around 15,000 clones, 55% of them present only once. Sequenced input: stem cell memory CD4+ T cells from blood. All receptors derive from a woman younger than 35 in good health.

This clone has just a few counts. The CDR3: CASISGTSGRVEQFF. CDR3 DNA: TGTGCCAGCATTTCCGGGACTAGCGGGAGGGTGGAGCAGTTCTTC. This chain connects TRBV28 to TRBJ2-1; 16 bases fit TRBD2. Germline V CDR1 and CDR2: MDHEN, SYDVKM. This CDR3 spans 15 amino acids. V was clipped by 7 bases and J by 10 bases; unmatched bases: 7.

The V and J genes are TRBV30 and TRBJ1-2; 7 nucleotides align to TRBD1. Trimming at V came to 1 base and at J to 4 bases, leaving 33 bases not matched to a gene. CDR3 length: 23 amino acids. Looked up from germline, CDR1 is GTSNPN and CDR2 is SVGIG (reference sequence). CDR3 in amino acids: CAWSARPGARIRDSVKAVYGYTF. CDR3 nucleotide sequence: TGTGCCTGGAGTGCACGCCCGGGCGCCCGAATCCGGGACAGTGTCAAAGCGGTCTATGGCTACACCTTC.

Written as DNA, the CDR3 is TGTGCCAGCAGCTTAGGTGGGACAGGGGCGAGGCGCGAGCAGTACTTC. Translation: CASSLGGTGARREQYF. This chain connects TRBV13 to TRBJ2-5; 10 bases align to TRBD1. The J call may be mistaken, given a closer DNA end match to TRBJ2-7. The V gene's germline CDR1 is PRHDT and CDR2 FYEKMQ (reference sequence). This CDR3 spans 16 amino acids.

The V gene is TRBV7-9, the J gene TRBJ2-1, with 9 bases aligning to TRBD2. V gave up 5 bases and J gave up 0 bases; unmatched junction bases: 11. The CDR3 is 18 residues long. Germline CDR1 SEHNR, CDR2 FQNEAQ (reference sequence). The CDR3, as DNA: TGTGCCAGCAGCCCACGAGGGCTAGCGGGGAGCTCCTACAATGAGCAGTTCTTC. The encoded protein is CASSPRGLAGSSYNEQFF.

The chain links TRBV7-9 to TRBJ2-3; 7 nucleotides align to TRBD1. The CDR3 runs 15 residues. CDR1 SEHNR and CDR2 FQNEAQ come from the germline V gene (reference sequence). V lost 6 bases to trimming and J lost 0 bases; unmatched junction nucleotides: 6. CDR3 in amino acids: CASRGRDRSTDTQYF. As DNA, the CDR3 is TGTGCCAGCAGGGGAAGGGACAGAAGCACAGATACGCAGTATTTT.

The rearrangement uses TRBV4-1 and TRBJ1-2; possibly TRBD1 for D (6 bases). Germline V gene data show CDR1 as MGHRA and CDR2 as YSYEKL. V was trimmed by 4 bases and J by 2 bases, leaving 17 bases between them. The CDR3 totals 16 residues. CDR3 protein: CASSLAEGGSNYGYTF. CDR3 DNA sequence: TGCGCCAGCAGCCTAGCGGAGGGGGGGTCGAACTATGGCTACACCTTC.

The chain has TRBV9 and TRBJ2-2, with 12 bases matching TRBD2. The V gene end was trimmed by 10 bases and the J gene end by 5 bases; junction bases not matched to a gene: 9. Germline values: CDR1 SGDLS, CDR2 YYNGEE. This CDR3 is 15 amino acids long. The CDR3 DNA reads TGTGCCCCAGGGGGACTAGCGGGCAATACCGGGGAGCTGTTTTTT. It specifies CAPGGLAGNTGELFF.

This sequence joins TRBV2 and TRBJ1-5; no clear D gene. CDR3 size: 13 residues. Per the germline V gene, CDR1 is SNHLY and CDR2 is FYNNEI. Trimming took off 0 bases at V and 6 bases at J, with 6 bases between the two ends. The CDR3 spells CASSEAEGQPQHF. For the CDR3, the DNA is TGTGCCAGCAGTGAAGCGGAGGGTCAGCCCCAGCATTTT.

This clone was found a few times. The gene calls are TRBV11-2 and TRBJ2-7; D perhaps matches TRBD1 (7 bases). The CDR3 sequence is 15 residues long. Germline CDR1 SGHAT, CDR2 FQNNGV. Between the trimmed V and J ends, which lost 6 bases and 7 bases, there was a span of 22 bases. CDR3 in amino acids: CASRKPGQSGGEQYF. CDR3 nucleotide sequence: TGTGCCAGCAGGAAACCGGGACAGTCTGGGGGGGAGCAGTACTTC.

This CDR3 is CASSPRPGQGYEQYF. The CDR3 nucleotides are TGTGCCAGCAGCCCAAGACCGGGACAGGGATACGAGCAGTACTTC. This chain links TRBV14 with TRBJ2-7, with 9 bases fitting TRBD1. CDR1 and CDR2 from the germline V gene are SGHDN and FVKESK. V shed 4 bases and J 4 bases; nucleotides not matched to a gene: 8. The CDR3 is 15 residues long.

V gene TRBV27 combines with J gene TRBJ2-1, with D maybe TRBD1 (6 bases). V lost 0 bases and J lost 9, with 15 bases in between. This CDR3 spans 15 amino acids. Germline V gene sequence: CDR1 MNHEY, CDR2 SMNVEV (reference sequence). The CDR3 DNA follows: TGTGCCAGCAGTTTATCGGGGGCCACGCGTGGTGAGCAGTTCTTC. Amino acids: CASSLSGATRGEQFF.

On this clone: This specimen includes other DNA sequences encoding the same CDR3. The CDR3 here is CAISQGTDTQYF. DNA for the CDR3: TGTGCCATCAGCCAGGGCACAGATACGCAGTATTTT. The chain links TRBV10-3 to TRBJ2-3; no clear D gene. This CDR3 has 12 amino acids. V was clipped by 6 bases and J by 1 base, with 5 bases between them. Per germline, CDR1 ENHRY and CDR2 SYGVKD.

This sequence joins TRBV5-1 and TRBJ2-3; 9 bases fit TRBD1. In germline, CDR1 is SGHRS, CDR2 YFSETQ. This CDR3 region has 16 residues. J lost 3 bases, V lost 5 bases, and 10 bases had no gene match. DNA of the CDR3: TGCGCCAGCAGTTTTATTACAGGGGGCAGAACAGATACGCAGTATTTT. This translates into CASSFITGGRTDTQYF.

The chain recombines TRBV14 with TRBJ2-7, with D tentatively TRBD2 (6 bases). Germline CDR1 and CDR2: SGHDN and FVKESK. The V gene lost 4 bases and the J gene lost 2 bases, with 18 bases spanning the gap. This CDR3 is built from 16 residues. The CDR3 here is CASSRWLLARPYEQYF. The CDR3 nucleotides read TGTGCCAGCAGCCGCTGGCTTCTAGCGAGGCCCTACGAGCAGTACTTC.

Only a few counts were recorded for this clone. This chain joins TRBV18 and TRBJ2-3; D gene ambiguous. The length of the CDR3 is 13 residues. V dropped 5 bases and J dropped 6 bases, with 12 bases sitting between them. Germline lookup yields CDR1 KGHSH and CDR2 LQKENI. The CDR3 region has the DNA TGTGCCAGCTCAGCGCGCACCATGGATACGCAGTATTTT. This gives the protein CASSARTMDTQYF.

The J gene is TRBJ2-6, the V gene TRBV9; TRBD1 is a possible D gene (5 bases). CDR1 and CDR2 (germline): SGDLS, YYNGEE. The ends were cut back, 4 bases at V and 3 bases at J, with 14 bases in the middle. The length of the CDR3 is 16 residues. Here the CDR3 DNA reads TGTGCCAGCAGCAAAGGGGTCGGTAGTGGGGCCAACGTCCTGACTTTC. It specifies CASSKGVGSGANVLTF. Supplemented by reference TRBV9 and TRBJ2-6, the full variable domain reads DSGVTQTPKHLITATGQRVTLRCSPRSGDLSVYWYQQSLDQGLQFLIQYYNGEERAKGNILERFSAQQFPDLHSELNLSSLELGDSALYFCASSKGVGSGANVLTFGAGSRLTVL.

The CDR3 loop is CASSLDRGSNEKLFF. In DNA, the CDR3 is TGTGCCAGCAGCTTAGACAGGGGGTCTAATGAAAAACTGTTTTTT. This chain connects TRBV5-4 to TRBJ1-4; 9 bases align to TRBD1. The V gene's germline CDR1 is SGHNT and CDR2 YYREEE (reference sequence). The length of the CDR3 is 15 residues. Trimming removed 2 bases from V and 3 bases from J; junction bases left unmatched: 2.

V is TRBV5-5 and J is TRBJ1-1; 8 bases are a match to TRBD1. After removal of 4 bases from V and 1 base from J, the junction contained 3 bases not matched to a gene. The germline V gene encodes CDR1 SGHKS and CDR2 YYEKEE (reference sequence). The CDR3 is 14 residues long. The CDR3 DNA reads TGTGCCAGCAGCCAGGGACAGGAGAACACTGAAGCTTTCTTT. The encoded protein is CASSQGQENTEAFF.

This clone was observed a handful of times. The rearrangement uses TRBV5-5 and TRBJ1-1; D is unresolved. The V end lost 0 bases, the J end lost 0 bases, and 6 bases lay between the germline ends. This CDR3 is 14 amino acids long. The V gene's germline CDR1 is SGHKS and CDR2 YYEKEE (reference sequence). The CDR3 bases are TGTGCCAGCAGCTTGGTCCGGGTGAACACTGAAGCTTTCTTT. This encodes CASSLVRVNTEAFF. Drawing the rest from reference TRBV5-5 and TRBJ1-1, the complete variable domain is DAGVTQSPTHLIKTRGQQVTLRCSPISGHKSVSWYQQVLGQGPQFIFQYYEKEERGRGNFPDRFSARQFPNYSSELNVNALLLGDSALYLCASSLVRVNTEAFFGQGTRLTVV.

To note about this clone: One end of the junction is discordant with germline, which a read error may explain. V and J are TRBV5-1 and TRBJ2-7, with 11 bases aligning to TRBD2. The CDR3 consists of 14 residues. CDR1 is SGHRS, CDR2 YFSETQ, per germline. DNA for the CDR3: TGCGCCAGCACCTCGACTAGCGGGGCCTACGAGCAGTGCTTC. Translated: CASTSTSGAYEQCF.

On this clone itself: The sample contains more than one DNA sequence encoding this CDR3. This chain connects TRBV9 to TRBJ2-1; 8 positions agree with TRBD2. The CDR3 runs 16 residues. The germline gives CDR1 SGDLS, CDR2 YYNGEE. The ends lost 5 bases at V and 9 bases at J; junction bases unmatched: 16. The CDR3: CASRSFGLAGSGEQFF. The CDR3 DNA sequence: TGTGCCAGCAGAAGTTTCGGACTAGCAGGATCGGGTGAGCAGTTCTTC.

The chain combines TRBV7-6 with TRBJ1-1, with D tentatively TRBD1 (5 bases). V was trimmed by 0 bases and J by 8 bases, leaving 10 bases between them. The CDR3 loop spans 13 amino acids. Per the germline V gene, CDR1 is SGHVS and CDR2 is FNYEAQ. The DNA of the CDR3 is TGTGCCAGCAGCTTAGCGCGGGGCAGCGAAGCTTTCTTT. This translates into CASSLARGSEAFF.

The gene calls are TRBV7-3 and TRBJ2-7, with 13 nucleotides matching TRBD2. The CDR3 has 15 amino acids. Germline CDR1 reads SGHTA; CDR2 reads FQGTGA. The ends lost 5 bases at V and 1 base at J; junction bases unmatched: 2. The CDR3: CASSVTSGGSYEQYF. The CDR3 nucleotides are TGTGCCAGCAGCGTGACTAGCGGGGGGTCCTACGAGCAGTACTTC.

The chain joins TRBV11-2 to TRBJ2-1, with D possibly being TRBD1 (5 bases). Germline loops: CDR1 SGHAT, CDR2 FQNNGV. V lost 2 bases and J 6 bases, leaving 5 bases between the germline ends. The CDR3 contains 12 residues. The CDR3 DNA reads TGTGCCAGCAGCTTACAGGGCAATGAGCAGTTCTTC. It translates to CASSLQGNEQFF.

The genes are TRBV2 and TRBJ2-5; D unclear. Germline CDR1 SNHLY, CDR2 FYNNEI. V was shortened by 4 bases and J by 4 bases, with 4 bases between the two germline ends. The CDR3 covers 11 residues. The CDR3 nucleotides are TGTGCCAGCAGTGTGAGAGAGACCCAGTACTTC. Its protein product is CASSVRETQYF. Filled out from reference TRBV2 and TRBJ2-5, the complete variable domain reads EPEVTQTPSHQVTQMGQEVILRCVPISNHLYFYWYRQILGQKVEFLVSFYNNEISEKSEIFDDQFSVERPDGSNFTLKIRSTKLEDSAMYFCASSVRETQYFGPGTRLLVL.

CDR3: CASRLGDEQFF. As DNA, the CDR3 is TGTGCCAGTCGGTTGGGAGATGAGCAGTTCTTC. V usage is TRBV2 and J usage is TRBJ2-1; tentatively, D is TRBD2 (5 bases). V was cut by 9 bases and J by 8 bases, with 11 bases left in between. CDR1 is SNHLY, CDR2 FYNNEI, per germline. The CDR3 consists of 11 residues. Using reference TRBV2 and TRBJ2-1 for the parts outside the CDR3, the full variable domain is EPEVTQTPSHQVTQMGQEVILRCVPISNHLYFYWYRQILGQKVEFLVSFYNNEISEKSEIFDDQFSVERPDGSNFTLKIRSTKLEDSAMYFCASRLGDEQFFGPGTRLTVL.

The chain carries TRBV5-1 and TRBJ1-2; a weak D match, TRBD1 (5 bases). The CDR3 runs 13 residues. The V and J ends lost 4 bases and 8 bases respectively, with 15 bases between them. In germline, CDR1 is SGHRS, CDR2 YFSETQ. The CDR3 here is CASSEPPRGGYTF. In nucleotides, the CDR3 is TGCGCCAGCAGCGAACCTCCTAGGGGCGGCTACACCTTC.

This rearrangement joins TRBV6-1 to TRBJ2-2; D might be TRBD1 (6 bases). The CDR3 covers 14 residues. Germline V gene sequence: CDR1 MNHNS, CDR2 SASEGT. Trimming left V 3 bases short and J 3 bases short, with 8 bases between. The CDR3 protein is CASSEGADTGELFF. In DNA, the CDR3 is TGTGCCAGCAGTGAGGGGGCTGACACCGGGGAGCTGTTTTTT.

The rearrangement joins TRBV19 to TRBJ2-2, with D maybe TRBD2 (6 bases). Between the trimmed V and J ends, which lost 5 bases and 6 bases, there was a span of 16 bases. CDR1 is LNHDA and CDR2 is SQIVND in the germline V gene (reference sequence). This CDR3 region has 15 residues. The CDR3 DNA sequence: TGTGCCAGTAGTTCGGGTCGTGGGGAGGCCGGGGAGCTGTTTTTT. This gives the protein CASSSGRGEAGELFF.

The V call is TRBV10-3, the J call TRBJ2-1; 8 positions agree with TRBD2. The CDR3 length is 15 residues. Germline V CDR1 and CDR2: ENHRY, SYGVKD. Trimming took 10 bases from V and 8 from J; bases not matched to a gene: 16. The CDR3 coding sequence is TGTGCCACCCGGGAGGGACTCGCATATACGGATGAGCAGTTCTTC. Its protein is CATREGLAYTDEQFF.

With regard to this clone: Other DNA sequences within the sample encode an identical CDR3. The chain joins TRBV7-6 to TRBJ2-2; TRBD2 might be the D (5 bases). There are 13 residues in the CDR3. Germline CDR1 SGHVS, CDR2 FNYEAQ. The ends were cut back, 5 bases at V and 6 bases at J, with 10 bases in the middle. CDR3 in amino acids: CASSRAEAGELFF. The CDR3 nucleotides are TGTGCCAGCAGCAGAGCGGAGGCCGGGGAGCTGTTTTTT.

The chain couples TRBV5-4 to TRBJ1-1; D might be TRBD1 (6 bases). Germline V gene data show CDR1 as SGHNT and CDR2 as YYREEE (reference sequence). Deletions cut 4 bases from V and 0 bases from J, with 13 bases between. The CDR3 contains 15 residues. The CDR3 loop reads CASSPTRQVNTEAFF. CDR3 DNA: TGTGCCAGCAGCCCGACTCGACAGGTGAACACTGAAGCTTTCTTT.